This T cell receptor beta chain was profiled in a study of T cells after yellow fever vaccination. Points on this clonotype: Its antigen is currently unknown. One end of the junction fails to match germline, which may point to a read error.

Findings and limits, study-wide: The CD4 and CD8 compartments had a small share of their clonotypes in common.

Template-switching 5'RACE yielded the TCR cDNA; a universal primer site and UMIs were added in the process. TCRdb processed the 5' RACE reads anew with MiXCR; each CDR3 protein has one entry. This repertoire shows around 320,000 distinct CDR3 sequences, about 4.5% found once; its top ten account for approximately 19%. The sequence was obtained from a man between 18 and 29 years old who received the YFV17D yellow fever vaccine. The sequenced sample was PBMCs, obtained 15 days after the yellow fever booster vaccination.

The CDR3 bases are TGTGCCACCAGCACGACAGGGGCGATTTACACTGAGCAGTTCTTC. Residues: CATSTTGAIYTEQFF. The chain joins TRBV15 to TRBJ2-1; the match to TRBD1 covers 8 bases. The CDR3 has 15 residues. CDR1 and CDR2 (germline): LNHNV, YYDKDF (reference sequence).